This T cell receptor beta chain emerged from a study of shared T cell receptors in the human thymus. Repertoires were generated with immunoSEQ multiplex PCR, while TCRdb's copy carries only in-frame clones and drops some. The repertoire holds roughly 660,000 clones, with 70% to 90% as singletons. Trimming cost V 4 bases and J 5 bases; bases outside gene matches: 7. Germline lookup yields CDR1 LGHNA and CDR2 YNFKEQ. CDR3 size: 16 residues. These data also featured in a second study, about human thymus T cells. Per that paper: All donors were healthy Finnish infants who were undergoing corrective surgery to treat congenital heart defects. Corrective heart surgery yielded the resections from which the thymus tissue came. Thymic and blood repertoires seemed to show skewed V and J gene use. Highly overlapping thymic repertoires in unrelated individuals were reported by related research.

This sequence originates from a boy in the first two years of life with a congenital heart defect. The chain links TRBV4-2 to TRBJ2-7; TRBD2 matches at 14 bases. Sequences were obtained from thymocytes. This CDR3 reads CASSPRGTSGSHEQYF. The CDR3 DNA follows: TGTGCCAGCAGCCCGCGTGGGACTAGCGGGAGCCACGAGCAGTACTTC.